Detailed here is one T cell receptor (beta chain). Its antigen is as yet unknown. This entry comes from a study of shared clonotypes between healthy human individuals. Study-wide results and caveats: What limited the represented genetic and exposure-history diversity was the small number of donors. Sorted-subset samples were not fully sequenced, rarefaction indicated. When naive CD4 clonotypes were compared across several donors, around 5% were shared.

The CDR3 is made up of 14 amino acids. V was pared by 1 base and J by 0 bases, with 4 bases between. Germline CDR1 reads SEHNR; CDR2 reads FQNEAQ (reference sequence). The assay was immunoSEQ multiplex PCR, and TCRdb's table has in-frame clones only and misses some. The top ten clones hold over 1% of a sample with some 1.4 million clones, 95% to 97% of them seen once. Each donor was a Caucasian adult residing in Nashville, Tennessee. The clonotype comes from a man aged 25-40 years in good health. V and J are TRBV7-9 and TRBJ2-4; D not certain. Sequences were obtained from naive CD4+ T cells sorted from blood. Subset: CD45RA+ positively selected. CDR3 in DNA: TGTGCCAGCAGCTTAGTAGGAGCCAAAAACATTCAGTACTTC. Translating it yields CASSLVGAKNIQYF.